The 25 T cell receptor beta chains presented below share a single source sample, sequenced in a study of T cells in Graves' hyperthyroidism and ophthalmopathy. Amplification of TCR beta CDR3 regions used RNA as the template. The TCR CDR3 was amplified in a first-round RT-PCR using the HTBI primer set. TCRdb redid the calling of the multiplex PCR reads with MiXCR, one entry per CDR3 protein. The data hold under 550,000 distinct CDR3 sequences, with approximately 15% observed a single time. Material for sequencing was blood. All receptors come from a woman aged 18-35 years with Graves' hyperthyroidism.

A few counts support this clonotype. The chain is built from TRBV20-1 and TRBJ1-2; 10 nucleotides match TRBD1. V was pared by 5 bases and J by 4 bases, with 1 base of the junction left unmatched. This CDR3 is 12 amino acids long. Germline V gene lookup returns CDR1 DFQATT and CDR2 SNEGSKA (reference sequence). CDR3 bases: TGCAGTGCTCGGACAGGGGGCTATGGCTACACCTTC. Translated: CSARTGGYGYTF.

Ten or more counts support this clonotype. The J gene is TRBJ1-2, the V gene TRBV28; D may be TRBD1 (5 bases). V was clipped by 5 bases and J by 0 bases, with 13 bases between them. The length of the CDR3 is 15 residues. Germline V CDR1 and CDR2: MDHEN, SYDVKM. The CDR3 nucleotides read TGTGCCAGCAGTCCAGGAGGGGCTACTAACTATGGCTACACCTTC. It codes for CASSPGGATNYGYTF.

This clonotype was counted ten times or more. The chain couples TRBV5-6 to TRBJ1-2; D call uncertain. The V gene lost 3 bases and the J gene lost 2 bases, with 11 bases spanning the gap. Germline CDR1 is SGHDT and CDR2 is YYEEEE. The CDR3 is made up of 14 amino acids. CDR3 in DNA: TGTGCCAGCAGCTCCTCAATGTTAAACTATGGCTACACCTTC. Translated, it gives CASSSSMLNYGYTF.

This clonotype has at least ten counts. This sequence joins TRBV27 and TRBJ1-6, with D perhaps TRBD1 (5 bases). The CDR3 extends over 13 amino acids. Germline V gene sequence: CDR1 MNHEY, CDR2 SMNVEV (reference sequence). Trimming left V 7 bases short and J 6 bases short, with 10 bases between. The CDR3 bases are TGTGCCAGCAAAGACAGCTTTAATTCACCCCTCCACTTT. Translation gives CASKDSFNSPLHF.

V is TRBV20-1 and J is TRBJ1-5, with 10 bases matching TRBD1. Germline V gene sequence: CDR1 DFQATT, CDR2 SNEGSKA (reference sequence). This CDR3 spans 17 amino acids. Losses at the gene ends were 3 bases for V and 2 bases for J; bases not matched to a gene: 10. DNA of the CDR3: TGCAGTGCTAGCCCGGACAGGGGGAGGTTAGGCAATCAGCCCCAGCATTTT. As protein: CSASPDRGRLGNQPQHF.

At least ten counts were recorded for this clonotype. This chain joins TRBV28 and TRBJ2-1; 16 bases map to TRBD2. Germline V gene data show CDR1 as MDHEN and CDR2 as SYDVKM. The CDR3 consists of 17 residues. The trim removed 7 bases at V and 1 base at J, leaving 4 bases unmatched. The CDR3, as DNA: TGTGCCAGCACCGGGACTAGCGGGAGGGCATCCTACAATGAGCAGTTCTTC. It translates to CASTGTSGRASYNEQFF.

There are many counts of this clonotype. The rearrangement links TRBV6-1 to TRBJ2-1; 10 bases line up with TRBD2. CDR3 length equals 16 residues. Germline V gene sequence: CDR1 MNHNS, CDR2 SASEGT. V trimming: 2 bases; J trimming: 4 bases; junction bases outside the gene matches: 5. The CDR3 region is CASSEKAGGAYNEQFF. CDR3 nucleotides: TGTGCCAGCAGTGAAAAAGCGGGGGGGGCTTACAATGAGCAGTTCTTC.

This clonotype was picked up many times. The rearrangement links TRBV12-3 or TRBV12-4 to TRBJ2-1; 10 bases are a match to TRBD2. Germline trimming cut 5 bases from V and 9 bases from J; bases unmatched to any gene: 4. The CDR3 is 13 amino acids. CDR3 DNA: TGTGCCAGCAGTCCAAAGCGGGAGGGTGAGCAGTTCTTC. It yields the protein CASSPKREGEQFF.

Of note for this clonotype: A much more abundant neighbour one base away suggests this may be a read error. This chain links TRBV24-1 with TRBJ2-3; no firm D call. Germline V gene lookup returns CDR1 KGHDR and CDR2 SFDVKD. The V end was cut by 3 bases, the J end by 3 bases, with 3 bases between. The length of the CDR3 is 12 residues. The CDR3 here is CATSDMTDTQYF. As DNA, the CDR3 is TGTGCCACCAGTGATATGACAGATACGCAGTATTTT.

This clonotype was recorded only once. V gene TRBV29-1 combines with J gene TRBJ1-2; D call uncertain. This CDR3 spans 13 amino acids. The germline V gene encodes CDR1 SQVTM and CDR2 ANQGSEA. The germline V and J ends were trimmed by 6 bases and 0 bases, with 11 bases remaining between them. The CDR3 sequence: CSVLTETNYGYTF. CDR3 DNA sequence: TGCAGCGTCCTTACAGAAACTAACTATGGCTACACCTTC.

J is TRBJ2-7 and V is TRBV7-6; the match to TRBD2 covers 8 bases. The germline CDR1 and CDR2 sequences are SGHVS and FNYEAQ. Trimming took 5 bases from V and 7 from J; bases not matched to a gene: 13. The CDR3 is 15 amino acids. The CDR3 DNA follows: TGTGCCAGCAGCCCAATAGCGGGAACTTGGCTTGAGCAGTACTTC. It translates to CASSPIAGTWLEQYF.

This clonotype was found many times. This chain connects TRBV12-3 or TRBV12-4 to TRBJ2-5, with no clear D. Trimming removed 0 bases at V and 0 bases at J, with 5 bases between. The CDR3 length is 14 residues. The CDR3 sequence is CASSLATDQETQYF. DNA of the CDR3: TGTGCCAGCAGTTTAGCCACAGACCAAGAGACCCAGTACTTC.

This clonotype was recorded many times. The J gene is TRBJ2-1, the V gene TRBV12-3 or TRBV12-4; 11 bases line up with TRBD2. With 5 bases clipped from V and 7 bases from J, the junction kept 7 bases outside the gene matches. The CDR3 has 15 residues. The DNA of the CDR3 is TGTGCCAGCAGTACGGGACTAGCGGTTGGGAATGAGCAGTTCTTC. Protein: CASSTGLAVGNEQFF.

This clonotype was seen more than once but under ten times. This chain connects TRBV20-1 to TRBJ2-5; 14 bases align to TRBD2. The length of the CDR3 is 18 residues. Germline-derived CDR1 and CDR2 are DFQATT and SNEGSKA (reference sequence). V shed 0 bases and J 5 bases; nucleotides not matched to a gene: 11. The CDR3 here is CSARDGTSGSSGLETQYF. The CDR3 coding sequence is TGCAGTGCTAGAGATGGGACTAGCGGGAGTAGCGGTTTGGAGACCCAGTACTTC.

This rearrangement joins TRBV20-1 to TRBJ2-5, with a weak D call TRBD2 (5 bases). Germline-derived CDR1 and CDR2 are DFQATT and SNEGSKA (reference sequence). This CDR3 spans 13 amino acids. The V gene lost 5 bases and the J gene lost 2 bases, with 12 bases spanning the gap. As DNA, the CDR3 is TGCAGTGCTCCAGAACTAGAACAAGAGACCCAGTACTTC. Protein product: CSAPELEQETQYF.

The chain has TRBV5-4 and TRBJ1-1, with 9 bases lining up with TRBD1. The CDR3 has 16 amino acids. Germline V gene lookup returns CDR1 SGHNT and CDR2 YYREEE (reference sequence). V gave up 4 bases and J gave up 6 bases; unmatched junction bases: 13. The CDR3 coding sequence is TGTGCCAGCAGCCTCTGGGACAGGGTCCTCGAACCTGAAGCTTTCTTT. It translates to CASSLWDRVLEPEAFF.

This clonotype turned up a few times. The genes are TRBV15 and TRBJ2-1, with TRBD2 matching 11 bases. The CDR3 has 13 residues. With V trimmed by 8 bases and J by 4 bases, 1 base remained unmatched. CDR1 is LNHNV and CDR2 is YYDKDF in the germline V gene (reference sequence). DNA of the CDR3: TGTGCCACCGGGACTAGCGGTTACAATGAGCAGTTCTTC. Amino acid sequence: CATGTSGYNEQFF.

This clonotype was counted at least ten times. This chain connects TRBV28 to TRBJ1-2, with a weak D call TRBD1 (6 bases). The V end lost 7 bases, the J end lost 0 bases, and 15 bases lay between the germline ends. This CDR3 region has 15 residues. From germline, CDR1 is MDHEN and CDR2 SYDVKM. The CDR3 region has the DNA TGTGCCAGCACCCTAAGACAGGAGACTAACTATGGCTACACCTTC. It codes for CASTLRQETNYGYTF.

This clonotype was detected ten times or more. This chain joins TRBV28 and TRBJ1-2; D is unclear. Germline lookup yields CDR1 MDHEN and CDR2 SYDVKM. This CDR3 is built from 14 residues. V gave up 4 bases and J gave up 3 bases, with 12 bases separating them. The CDR3: CASSSPGSYYGYTF. The CDR3 DNA sequence: TGTGCCAGCAGTTCCCCGGGCAGTTACTATGGCTACACCTTC.

This clonotype was recorded at least ten times. This chain links TRBV20-1 with TRBJ1-4; 8 bases fit TRBD1. This CDR3 region has 15 residues. The V gene end was trimmed by 3 bases and the J gene end by 2 bases; junction bases not matched to a gene: 5. CDR1 and CDR2 (germline): DFQATT, SNEGSKA (reference sequence). For the CDR3, the DNA is TGCAGTGCTAGTGTCCCAGGGGGCACTAATGAAAAACTGTTTTTT. Translating it yields CSASVPGGTNEKLFF.

The rearrangement joins TRBV20-1 to TRBJ1-3; the D is unclear. The CDR3 sequence is 17 residues long. Deletions cut 3 bases from V and 0 bases from J, with 18 bases between. The V gene's germline CDR1 is DFQATT and CDR2 SNEGSKA (reference sequence). This CDR3 reads CSASPGETDLSGNTIYF. The DNA for the CDR3 is TGCAGTGCTAGCCCGGGAGAGACCGACCTCTCTGGAAACACCATATATTTT.

The sample holds many counts of this clonotype. The J gene is TRBJ1-4, the V gene TRBV27, with 10 bases fitting TRBD1. The CDR3 extends over 14 amino acids. The J segment lost 7 bases and the V segment lost 4 bases, leaving 3 bases of the junction unmatched. The germline gives CDR1 MNHEY, CDR2 SMNVEV (reference sequence). CDR3 bases: TGTGCCAGCAGTTGGACAGGGGGTGGTGAAAAACTGTTTTTT. This codes for CASSWTGGGEKLFF.

The sample holds many counts of this clonotype. This chain connects TRBV24-1 to TRBJ2-1; 7 bases fit TRBD1. Germline-derived CDR1 and CDR2 are KGHDR and SFDVKD. This CDR3 has 13 amino acids. Trimming cost V 0 bases and J 11 bases; bases outside gene matches: 3. The CDR3 DNA reads as TGTGCCACCAGTGATTTGCCGGGACAGAAGCAGTTCTTC. Its protein is CATSDLPGQKQFF.

This clonotype appeared many times. The chain links TRBV20-1 to TRBJ1-1; D gene ambiguous. With 3 bases removed from V and 3 bases from J, the gap between germline ends came to 14 bases. CDR3 size: 14 residues. Looked up from germline, CDR1 is DFQATT and CDR2 is SNEGSKA (reference sequence). The CDR3 DNA is TGCAGTGCTAGTTCTGGGGAGTCGGACACTGAAGCTTTCTTT. Translated: CSASSGESDTEAFF.

The chain uses TRBV15 and TRBJ2-2; D perhaps matches TRBD2 (6 bases). This CDR3 contains 14 residues. Trimming removed 1 base from V and 4 bases from J, with 7 bases in between. Looked up from germline, CDR1 is LNHNV and CDR2 is YYDKDF (reference sequence). The chain's CDR3 is CATSRVTSTGELFF. CDR3 DNA sequence: TGTGCCACCAGCAGAGTGACTAGCACCGGGGAGCTGTTTTTT.